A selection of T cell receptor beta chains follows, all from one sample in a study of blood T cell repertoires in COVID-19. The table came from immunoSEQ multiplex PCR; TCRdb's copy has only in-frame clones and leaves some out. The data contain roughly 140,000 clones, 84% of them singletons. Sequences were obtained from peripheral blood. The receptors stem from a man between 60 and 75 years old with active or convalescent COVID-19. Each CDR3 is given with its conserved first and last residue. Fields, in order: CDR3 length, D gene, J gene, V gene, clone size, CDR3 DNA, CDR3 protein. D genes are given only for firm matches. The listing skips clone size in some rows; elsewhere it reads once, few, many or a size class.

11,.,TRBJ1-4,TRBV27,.,TGTGCCAGCAGTTCACAGCGGCAACTGTTTTTT,CASSSQRQLFF
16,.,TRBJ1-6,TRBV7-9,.,TGTGCCAGCAGCTTCGGGTCAGGACAAACGAATTCACCCCTCCACTTT,CASSFGSGQTNSPLHF
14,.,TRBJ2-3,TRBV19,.,TGTGCCAGTACCGATACGGGGGTATCAGATACGCAGTATTTT,CASTDTGVSDTQYF
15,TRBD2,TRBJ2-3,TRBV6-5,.,TGTGCCAGCAAGGACCTAGCGGTACCCACAGATACGCAGTATTTT,CASKDLAVPTDTQYF
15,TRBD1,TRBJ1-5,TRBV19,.,TGTGCCAGTAGTATACAGGGGGCTACGTATCAGCCCCAGCATTTT,CASSIQGATYQPQHF
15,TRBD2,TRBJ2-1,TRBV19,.,TGTGCCAGCTTTACCCCGACTAGCGGGGCCAATGAGCAGTTCTTC,CASFTPTSGANEQFF
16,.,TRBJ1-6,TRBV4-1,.,TGCGCCAGCAGCCAAGACGGCACAGGAGCCTGGTCACCCCTCCACTTT,CASSQDGTGAWSPLHF
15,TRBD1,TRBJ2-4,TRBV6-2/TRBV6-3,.,TGTGCCAGCAGTAGACAGGGGCCCTCCAAAAACATTCAGTACTTC,CASSRQGPSKNIQYF
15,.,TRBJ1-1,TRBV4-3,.,TGCGCCAGCAGCCAAGGTGGACAGATGAACACTGAAGCTTTCTTT,CASSQGGQMNTEAFF
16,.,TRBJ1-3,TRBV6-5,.,TGTGCCAGCAGTTTCTACAGTGATACCTCTGGAAACACCATATATTTT,CASSFYSDTSGNTIYF
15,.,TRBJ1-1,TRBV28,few,TGTGCCAGCAGTATCAGGGTACTCATGAACACTGAAGCTTTCTTT,CASSIRVLMNTEAFF
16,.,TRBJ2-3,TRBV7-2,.,TGTGCCAGCAGCTTAGTCCCTCGCGGGAGCACAGATACGCAGTATTTT,CASSLVPRGSTDTQYF
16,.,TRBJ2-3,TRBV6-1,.,TGTGCCAGCAGTGAAGTTTTTAAGGGGAATACAGATACGCAGTATTTT,CASSEVFKGNTDTQYF
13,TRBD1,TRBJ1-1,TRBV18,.,TGTGCCAGCTCATCCGGACAGGGGGCTGAAGCTTTCTTT,CASSSGQGAEAFF
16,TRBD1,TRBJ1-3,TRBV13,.,TGTGCCAGCAGCTTAGTGCGACAGGGTCCTGGAAACACCATATATTTT,CASSLVRQGPGNTIYF
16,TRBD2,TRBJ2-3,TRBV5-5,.,TGTGCCAGCAGCAACCTAGCGGGACACAGCACAGATACGCAGTATTTT,CASSNLAGHSTDTQYF
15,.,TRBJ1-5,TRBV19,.,TGTGCCAGTAGTACCCTGGGAGTTAGCAATCAGCCCCAGCATTTT,CASSTLGVSNQPQHF
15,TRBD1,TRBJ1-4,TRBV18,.,TGTGCCAGCTCACCGGGACAGGGATCTGATGAAAAACTGTTTTTT,CASSPGQGSDEKLFF
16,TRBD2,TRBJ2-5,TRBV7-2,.,TGTGCCAGCAGCCTTAAGACTAGCGGGGGTAAAGAGACCCAGTACTTC,CASSLKTSGGKETQYF
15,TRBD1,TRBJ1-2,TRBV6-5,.,TGTGCCAGCAGGAAGACAGGGCTGGATAACTATGGCTACACCTTC,CASRKTGLDNYGYTF
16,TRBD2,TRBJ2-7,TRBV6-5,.,TGTGCCAGCAGTTCTTTCCGGGAGGGCATGCGTCGGGAGCAGTACTTC,CASSSFREGMRREQYF
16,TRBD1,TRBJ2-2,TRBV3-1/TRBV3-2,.,TGTGCCAGCAGCCAAGTCTTGACAGGGGGGGCCGGGGAGCTGTTTTTT,CASSQVLTGGAGELFF
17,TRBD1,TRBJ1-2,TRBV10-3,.,TGTGCCACCAGACCGGGACAGGGGGCTGACCTTGCCTATGGCTACACCTTC,CATRPGQGADLAYGYTF
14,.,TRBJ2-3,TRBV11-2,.,TGTGCCAGCAGCTTAGGTCTTGCCTTAGCGTCGCAGTATTTT,CASSLGLALASQYF
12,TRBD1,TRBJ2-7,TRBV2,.,TGTGCCAGCAGACCAGGGGGCTACGAGCAGTACTTC,CASRPGGYEQYF
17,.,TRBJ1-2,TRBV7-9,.,TGTGCCAGCAGCATCCAGGGGCCTACAACCTCTAACTATGGCTACACCTTC,CASSIQGPTTSNYGYTF
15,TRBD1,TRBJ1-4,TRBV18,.,TGTGCCAGCTCACCAGCAGGGGGCTTTGGGGAAAAACTGTTTTTT,CASSPAGGFGEKLFF
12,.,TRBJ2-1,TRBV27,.,TGTGCCAGCAGTTTCCGGGTAGGTGAGCAGTTCTTC,CASSFRVGEQFF
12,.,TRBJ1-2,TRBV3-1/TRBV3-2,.,TGTGCCAGCAGCCTTCGGGACTATGGCTACACCTTC,CASSLRDYGYTF
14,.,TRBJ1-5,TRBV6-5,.,TGTGCCAGCAGTTACAGCAGGGAAAGTCAGCCCCAGCATTTT,CASSYSRESQPQHF
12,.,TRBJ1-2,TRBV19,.,TGTGCCAGCCGGGGGATTAGCGGCGGCTACACCTTC,CASRGISGGYTF
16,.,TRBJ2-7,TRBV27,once,TGTGCCAGCAAGCTGCGGACAGCCCCGACCAGATACGAGCAGTACTTC,CASKLRTAPTRYEQYF
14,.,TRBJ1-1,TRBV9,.,TGTGCCAGCAGCGTAGGGGTTCGGGACACTGAAGCTTTCTTT,CASSVGVRDTEAFF
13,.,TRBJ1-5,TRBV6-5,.,TGTGCCAGCAGTTATCGACACCATCAGCCCCAGCATTTT,CASSYRHHQPQHF
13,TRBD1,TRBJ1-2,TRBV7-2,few,TGTGCCAGCAGCAACCGACAGGGAAATGGCTACACCTTC,CASSNRQGNGYTF
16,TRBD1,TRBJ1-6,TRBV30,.,TGTGCCTGGAGAAGGACAGGGCCCTCCTATAATTCACCCCTCCACTTT,CAWRRTGPSYNSPLHF
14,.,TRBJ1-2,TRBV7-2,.,TGTGCCAGCAGCTTAATGTGGCAGGACTATGGCTACACCTTC,CASSLMWQDYGYTF
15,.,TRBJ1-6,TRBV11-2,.,TGTGCCAGCAGCTTAGGGTCCCGGGGTAATTCACCCCTCCACTTT,CASSLGSRGNSPLHF
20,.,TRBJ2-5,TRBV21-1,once,TGTGCCAGCAGCAAAAATGGACCGAGGCGGGACAGGGTATTGGTAGAGACCCAGTACTTC,CASSKNGPRRDRVLVETQYF
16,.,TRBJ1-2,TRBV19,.,TGTGCCAGTAGCTCCACACGATCCGGGACTCCCTATGGCTACACCTTC,CASSSTRSGTPYGYTF
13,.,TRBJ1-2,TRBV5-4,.,TGTGCCAGCAGTCACGGGGGGACCTATGGCTACACCTTC,CASSHGGTYGYTF
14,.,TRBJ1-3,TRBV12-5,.,TGTGCTAGTGGTTTGGACCTAACGGGAAACACCATATATTTT,CASGLDLTGNTIYF
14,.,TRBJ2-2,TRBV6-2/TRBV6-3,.,TGTGCCAGCAGTCTACTACAAACCACCGGGGAGCTGTTTTTT,CASSLLQTTGELFF
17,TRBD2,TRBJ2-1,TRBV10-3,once,TGTGCCATCAGTGACCCCCCAAGGGCGGGGGGCCCCAATGAGCAGTTCTTC,CAISDPPRAGGPNEQFF
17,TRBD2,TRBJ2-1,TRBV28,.,TGTGCCAGCAGTTTAGCGGGAGGCTCCTCGAAAGACAATGAGCAGTTCTTC,CASSLAGGSSKDNEQFF
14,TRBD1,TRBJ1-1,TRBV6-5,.,TGTGCCAGCAGTTACCGACAGGGGTCCACTGAAGCTTTCTTT,CASSYRQGSTEAFF
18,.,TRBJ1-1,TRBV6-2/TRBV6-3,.,TGTGCCAGCAGTTACTCGGATGAAGTGGGGGCGCGGTGGACTGAAGCTTTCTTT,CASSYSDEVGARWTEAFF
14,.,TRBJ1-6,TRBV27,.,TGTGCCAGCAGTTTGGGGGGGGCTGCTTCACCCCTCCACTTT,CASSLGGAASPLHF
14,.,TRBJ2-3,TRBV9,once,TGTGCCAGCAGCGACCAAGGCGCGGCAGATACGCAGTATTTT,CASSDQGAADTQYF
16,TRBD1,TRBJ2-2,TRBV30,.,TGTGCCTGGGGGGACAGGGGGCGTGCGAACACCGGGGAGCTGTTTTTT,CAWGDRGRANTGELFF
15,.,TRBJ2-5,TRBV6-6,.,TGTGCCAGCAGCCCTGTATCAGCGCTCCAAGAGACCCAGTACTTC,CASSPVSALQETQYF
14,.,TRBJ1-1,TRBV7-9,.,TGTGCCAGCAGTCATGAAACAAGGAACACTGAAGCTTTCTTT,CASSHETRNTEAFF